The next 3 T cell receptor beta chains were all read from a single sample in a study of read filtering for tumor transcriptome and immune sequencing (dated by TCRdb to the early 2020s). Sequencing instrument: Illumina HiSeq 4000. TCR libraries were built from roughly 400 ng RNA with the Immunoverse kit, using molecular barcoded adaptors covering alpha/delta and beta/gamma chains. The raw public reads went through TCRdb reprocessing: fastp at Q25, MiXCR clone calling, in-frame beta chains kept. Rows merge per CDR3 protein into single entries with the most common DNA and genes. This sample gives 35,000 to 50,000 distinct CDR3 sequences in total; around 21% of them show up just once. The ten largest clones represent 37% of the sample. Sequencing was carried out using a population of CD138-negative cells sorted from bone marrow. Read against the paper, the sample's cell subset or site label means: bone marrow mononuclear cells depleted of CD138+ plasma/myeloma cells by negative magnetic selection. These receptors all stem from a donor at least 40 years old with multiple myeloma.

A note on this clonotype: A read error may be the cause here, since a much bigger clone is one base away. J is TRBJ1-5 and V is TRBV28, with TRBD1 as a possible D gene (5 bases). This CDR3 comprises 14 residues. Germline V CDR1 and CDR2: MDHEN, SYDVKM. Written as DNA, the CDR3 is TGTACCAGCAGTTTCGCTGCAGGGCGTCAGCCCCAGCATTTT. It is translated as CTSSFAAGRQPQHF.

The rearrangement links TRBV6-4 to TRBJ2-2, with TRBD2 matching over 9 bases. V trimming: 4 bases; J trimming: 6 bases; junction bases outside the gene matches: 3. Per germline, CDR1 MRHNA and CDR2 SNTAGT. This CDR3 comprises 14 residues. CDR3 region: CASSASGTSGELFF. CDR3 DNA: TGTGCCAGCAGTGCTAGCGGGACCTCCGGGGAGCTGTTTTTT.

This clonotype was observed at least ten times. The rearrangement uses TRBV18 and TRBJ2-3; 16 bases line up with TRBD2. The V gene end was trimmed by 3 bases and the J gene end by 4 bases; junction bases not matched to a gene: 4. Germline-derived CDR1 and CDR2 are KGHSH and LQKENI. The CDR3 consists of 17 residues. CDR3: CASSPAGLAGGADTQYF. The CDR3 bases are TGTGCCAGCTCACCGGCGGGACTAGCGGGAGGGGCAGATACGCAGTATTTT.